The 7 T cell receptor beta chains given below trace back to one sample, sequenced in a study of OX40 agonist ivuxolimab in advanced cancers. Measured with immunoSEQ multiplex PCR; TCRdb has only the in-frame clones, and not every one. This table holds roughly 24,000 clones, around 85% found once. Sequencing used CD4+ or CD8+ T cells sorted from blood, obtained in a trial of the OX40 agonist ivuxolimab. These receptors originate from an adult with an advanced solid tumor such as melanoma, head and neck, liver or kidney cancer.

The chain recombines TRBV27 with TRBJ1-4, with a weak D call TRBD1 (5 bases). In germline, CDR1 is MNHEY, CDR2 SMNVEV (reference sequence). Trimming took off 6 bases at V and 0 bases at J, with 11 bases between the two ends. The CDR3 consists of 15 residues. This CDR3 reads CASRTQAATNEKLFF. CDR3 DNA sequence: TGTGCCAGCAGGACACAGGCCGCAACTAATGAAAAACTGTTTTTT.

In its sample, this clone is medium-sized (0.01 to 0.1%). This chain connects TRBV5-6 to TRBJ2-7; TRBD2 agrees at 11 bases. The CDR3 consists of 15 residues. Per germline, CDR1 SGHDT and CDR2 YYEEEE. Trimming removed 4 bases from V and 3 bases from J; junction bases left unmatched: 6. CDR3 nucleotide sequence: TGTGCCAGCAGCGGGGGACTAGCGGATTTCTACGAGCAGTACTTC. Translated: CASSGGLADFYEQYF.

V gene TRBV21-1 combines with J gene TRBJ2-2; TRBD1 was called by the table and not checked on the DNA. TRBV21-1 is shown as a pseudogene. This CDR3 comprises 16 residues. CDR3 in amino acids: CASSKDRRRNTGELFF. In DNA, the CDR3 is TGTGCCAGCAGCAAAGATCGCAGGCGGAACACCGGGGAGCTGTTTTTT.

CDR3 nucleotides: TGCGCCAGCAGCCAAGATACGGAACAGAGTTTCAACTATGGCTACACCTTC. This encodes CASSQDTEQSFNYGYTF. The chain uses TRBV4-1 and TRBJ1-2, with unresolved D. CDR1 and CDR2 (germline): MGHRA, YSYEKL. Trimming removed 0 bases at V and 2 bases at J, with 16 bases between. The CDR3 is 17 residues long.

The CDR3 here is CASSETGLMSITGELFF. CDR3 in DNA: TGTGCCAGCAGCGAAACGGGACTGATGTCGATTACCGGGGAGCTGTTTTTT. V is TRBV9 and J is TRBJ2-2; TRBD2 is a possible D gene (6 bases). V lost 3 bases, J lost 5 bases, and 20 bases lay in between. The CDR3 runs to 17 residues. Germline CDR1 reads SGDLS; CDR2 reads YYNGEE.

The sample holds one count of this clone. The chain joins TRBV9 to TRBJ1-2; weak D call: TRBD1 (6 bases). This CDR3 comprises 13 residues. The V end was cut by 2 bases, the J end by 8 bases, with 13 bases between. Germline CDR1 and CDR2: SGDLS and YYNGEE. CDR3 bases: TGTGCCAGCAGCGTGAGGGGGGCGGGAGGCTACACCTTC. Its translation is CASSVRGAGGYTF.

Here the CDR3 DNA reads TGTGCCAGCAGCTTTGGTCAGGTTAATGAGCAGTTCTTC. Translation gives CASSFGQVNEQFF. This chain uses TRBV5-6 with TRBJ2-1, with no clear D. The CDR3 extends over 13 amino acids. From germline, CDR1 is SGHDT and CDR2 YYEEEE. V lost 2 bases, J lost 7 bases, and 10 bases lay in between.